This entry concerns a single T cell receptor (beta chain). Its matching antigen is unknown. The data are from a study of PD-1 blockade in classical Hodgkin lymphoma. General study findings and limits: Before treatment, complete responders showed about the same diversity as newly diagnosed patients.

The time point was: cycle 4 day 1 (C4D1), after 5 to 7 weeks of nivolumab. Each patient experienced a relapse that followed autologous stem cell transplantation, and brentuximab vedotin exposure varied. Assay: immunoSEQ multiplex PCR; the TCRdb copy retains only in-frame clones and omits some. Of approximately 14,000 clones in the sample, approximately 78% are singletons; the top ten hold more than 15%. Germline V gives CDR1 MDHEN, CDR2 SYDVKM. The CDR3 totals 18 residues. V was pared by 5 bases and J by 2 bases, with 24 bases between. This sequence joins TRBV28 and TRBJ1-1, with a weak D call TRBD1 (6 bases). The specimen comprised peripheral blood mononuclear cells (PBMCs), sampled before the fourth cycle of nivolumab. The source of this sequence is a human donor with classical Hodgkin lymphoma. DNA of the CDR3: TGTGCCAGCAGTCGAACGGGTTTGGGGGCGCGTAGAAACACTGAAGCTTTCTTT. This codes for CASSRTGLGARRNTEAFF.